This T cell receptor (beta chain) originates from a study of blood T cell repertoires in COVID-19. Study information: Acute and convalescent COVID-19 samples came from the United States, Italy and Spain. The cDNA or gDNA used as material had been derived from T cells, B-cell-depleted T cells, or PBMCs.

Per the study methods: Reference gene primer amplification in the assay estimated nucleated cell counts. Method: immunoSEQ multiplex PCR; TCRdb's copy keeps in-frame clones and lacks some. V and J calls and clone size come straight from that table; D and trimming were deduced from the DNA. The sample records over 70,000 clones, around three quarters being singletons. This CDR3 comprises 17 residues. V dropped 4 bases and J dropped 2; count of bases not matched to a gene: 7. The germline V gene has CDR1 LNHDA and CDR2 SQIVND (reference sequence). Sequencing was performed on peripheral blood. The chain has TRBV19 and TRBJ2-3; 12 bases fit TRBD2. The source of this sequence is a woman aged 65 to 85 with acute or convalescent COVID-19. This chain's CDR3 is CASSTTWTSGATDTQYF. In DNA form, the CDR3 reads TGTGCCAGTAGTACTACCTGGACTAGCGGGGCCACAGATACGCAGTATTTT.